Listed below are T cell receptor beta chains from one sample, sequenced in a study of T-cell reconstitution after alpha-beta-depleted transplantation in children. TCRdb itself ran the PCR reads through MiXCR, one entry per CDR3 protein. The repertoire holds more than 450,000 distinct CDR3 sequences, about a sixth seen once, with 2.5% to 3.5% in the top ten. The sample consisted of PBMCs from the stem cell graft donor, taken from the stem cell graft. These receptors all come from a human donor who donated a stem cell graft to a child with acute lymphoblastic leukemia. Each CDR3 is given without its conserved first and last residue. D genes are given only for firm matches.

TRBV6-1 TRBD1 ASSDDRGFLYEQY
TRBV7-3 TRBD1 ASSLKQGAVDNEQF
TRBV12-3/TRBV12-4 . AGGPGAAKNIQY
TRBV7-4 TRBD2 ASSLGSGRADCIPYEQY
TRBV29-1 . SVEVGADEAF
TRBV29-1 . SVVRERLKDTQY
TRBV5-1 . ASSWAVSYNEQF
TRBV6-1 . ASSGDWTIGYT
TRBV9 TRBD2 ASSEGLAGVREQY
TRBV24-1 . AIINYRDPLARGEQF
TRBV25-1 . ASSALRETQY
TRBV12-3/TRBV12-4 . ASSLAFKGWEQY
TRBV2 TRBD2 ASSEPSGTSYEQY
TRBV5-1 TRBD1 ASRLGTGLGGYT
TRBV18 . ASSPEQGLQPQH
TRBV11-1 TRBD2 ASSSGLAGVPYYNEQF
TRBV29-1 . SAMPPIYGVNTEAF
TRBV12-3/TRBV12-4 TRBD1 ASSLGRGLKNIQY
TRBV10-1 . ASSEDPAEVGELF
TRBV27 . ASRILMGGVYGYT